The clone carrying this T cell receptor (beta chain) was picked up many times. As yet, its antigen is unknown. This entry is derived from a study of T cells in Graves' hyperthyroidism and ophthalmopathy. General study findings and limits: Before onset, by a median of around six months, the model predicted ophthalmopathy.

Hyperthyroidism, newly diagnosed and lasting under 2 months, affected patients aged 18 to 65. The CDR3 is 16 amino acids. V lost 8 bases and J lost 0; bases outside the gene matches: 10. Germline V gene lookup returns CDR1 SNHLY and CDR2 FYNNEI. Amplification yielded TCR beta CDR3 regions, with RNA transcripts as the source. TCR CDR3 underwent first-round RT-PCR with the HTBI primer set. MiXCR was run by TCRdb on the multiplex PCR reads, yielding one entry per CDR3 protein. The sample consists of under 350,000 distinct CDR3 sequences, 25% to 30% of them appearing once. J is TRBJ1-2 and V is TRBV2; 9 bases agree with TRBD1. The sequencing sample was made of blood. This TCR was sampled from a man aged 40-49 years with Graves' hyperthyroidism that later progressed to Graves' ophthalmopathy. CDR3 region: CASSRDRAASNYGYTF. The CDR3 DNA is TGTGCCAGCTCCCGGGACAGGGCCGCTTCTAACTATGGCTACACCTTC.